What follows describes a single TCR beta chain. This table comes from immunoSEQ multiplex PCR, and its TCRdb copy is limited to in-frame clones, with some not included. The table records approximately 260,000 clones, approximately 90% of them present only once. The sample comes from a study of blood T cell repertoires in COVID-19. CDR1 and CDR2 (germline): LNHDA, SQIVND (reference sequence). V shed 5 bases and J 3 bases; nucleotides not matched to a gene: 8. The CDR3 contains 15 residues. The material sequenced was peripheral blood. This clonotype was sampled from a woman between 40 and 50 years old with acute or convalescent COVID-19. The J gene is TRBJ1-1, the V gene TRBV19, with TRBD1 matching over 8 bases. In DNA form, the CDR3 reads TGTGCCAGTAGTCCCGGGGGACAGGTTTACACTGAAGCTTTCTTT. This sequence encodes CASSPGGQVYTEAFF.